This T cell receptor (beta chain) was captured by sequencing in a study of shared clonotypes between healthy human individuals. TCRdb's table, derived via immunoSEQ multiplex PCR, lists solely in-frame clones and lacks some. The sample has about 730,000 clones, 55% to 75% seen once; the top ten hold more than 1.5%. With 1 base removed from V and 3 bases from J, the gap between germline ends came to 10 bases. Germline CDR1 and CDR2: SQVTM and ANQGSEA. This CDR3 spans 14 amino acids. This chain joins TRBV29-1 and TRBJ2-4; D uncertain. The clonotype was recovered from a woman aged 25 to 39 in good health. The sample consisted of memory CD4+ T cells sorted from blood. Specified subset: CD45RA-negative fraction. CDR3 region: CSVEGRQDKNIQYF. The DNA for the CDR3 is TGCAGCGTTGAAGGGCGCCAGGACAAAAACATTCAGTACTTC.